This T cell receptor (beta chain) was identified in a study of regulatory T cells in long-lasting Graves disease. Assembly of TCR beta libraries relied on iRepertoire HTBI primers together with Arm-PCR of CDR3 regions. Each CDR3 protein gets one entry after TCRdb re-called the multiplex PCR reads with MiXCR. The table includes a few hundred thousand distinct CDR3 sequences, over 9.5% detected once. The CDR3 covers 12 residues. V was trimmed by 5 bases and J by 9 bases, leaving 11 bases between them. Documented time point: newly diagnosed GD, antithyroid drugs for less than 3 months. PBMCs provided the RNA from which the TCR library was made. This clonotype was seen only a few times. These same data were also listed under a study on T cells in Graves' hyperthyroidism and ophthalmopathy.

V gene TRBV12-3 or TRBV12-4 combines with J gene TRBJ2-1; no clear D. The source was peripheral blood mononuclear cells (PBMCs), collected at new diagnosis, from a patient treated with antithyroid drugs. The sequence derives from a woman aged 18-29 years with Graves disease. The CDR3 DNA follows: TGTGCCAGCAGTCTAAACCTTAGTGAGCAGTTCTTC. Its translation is CASSLNLSEQFF.